The 8 T cell receptor beta chains below come from one sample, sequenced in a study of radiotherapy plus CTLA-4 blockade in lung cancer. The repertoire was sequenced with immunoSEQ multiplex PCR; TCRdb's copy has only in-frame clones and lacks some. The sample records under 40,000 clones, approximately 70% being singletons. Sequenced here: peripheral blood, sampled from a patient treated with radiotherapy plus ipilimumab. These receptor sequences come from a human donor with non-small cell lung cancer who had stable disease on radiotherapy plus ipilimumab.

This chain connects TRBV7-2 to TRBJ2-5; no firm D call. CDR1 SGHTA and CDR2 FQGNSA come from the germline V gene. The CDR3 runs to 14 residues. The V end lost 2 bases, the J end lost 1 base, and 8 bases lay between the germline ends. CDR3 loop: CASSLILVQETQYF. In DNA, the CDR3 is TGTGCCAGCAGCTTAATCCTAGTCCAAGAGACCCAGTACTTC.

This chain uses TRBV6-1 with TRBJ2-7; D ambiguous. Per germline, CDR1 MNHNS and CDR2 SASEGT. Between the trimmed V and J ends, which lost 3 bases and 3 bases, there was a span of 3 bases. The CDR3 runs to 11 residues. CDR3 coding DNA: TGTGCCAGCAGTGACTACTACGAGCAGTACTTC. It codes for CASSDYYEQYF.

The chain uses TRBV14 and TRBJ2-1; 14 nucleotides match TRBD2. Germline V gives CDR1 SGHDN, CDR2 FVKESK. V was pared by 0 bases and J by 7 bases, with 5 bases of the junction left unmatched. The CDR3 contains 17 residues. The CDR3 DNA sequence: TGTGCCAGCAGCCAAGACGGGACTAGCGGGAGAAGGAATGAGCAGTTCTTC. As protein: CASSQDGTSGRRNEQFF.

The rearrangement uses TRBV7-9 and TRBJ1-2, with D possibly matching TRBD1 (5 bases). The germline CDR1 and CDR2 sequences are SEHNR and FQNEAQ (reference sequence). The CDR3 runs to 19 residues. Deletions cut 5 bases from V and 4 bases from J, with 29 bases between. In nucleotides, the CDR3 is TGTGCCAGCAGCCTAACCCTGACAGCGGGCGTACCAAGAGGCTATGGCTACACCTTC. It translates to CASSLTLTAGVPRGYGYTF. The full variable domain, with the rest looked up from reference TRBV7-9 and TRBJ1-2, is DTGVSQNPRHKITKRGQNVTFRCDPISEHNRLYWYRQTLGQGPEFLTYFQNEAQLEKSRLLSDRFSAERPKGSFSTLEIQRTEQGDSAMYLCASSLTLTAGVPRGYGYTFGSGTRLTVV.

The gene calls are TRBV7-8 and TRBJ2-1, with D maybe TRBD2 (5 bases). Looked up from germline, CDR1 is SGHVS and CDR2 is FQNEAQ. CDR3 size: 17 residues. V lost 5 bases to trimming and J lost 4 bases, with 21 bases between them. CDR3 DNA: TGTGCCAGCAGCCCTTCTTTTAGGGCTAGCAGGTACAATGAGCAGTTCTTC. Translation: CASSPSFRASRYNEQFF.

This clone qualifies as medium-sized (0.01 to 0.1%). The chain carries TRBV7-8 and TRBJ1-5; D call uncertain. Germline assignment: CDR1 SGHVS and CDR2 FQNEAQ. The V end was cut by 1 base, the J end by 3 bases, with 16 bases between. The CDR3 runs to 17 residues. The CDR3: CASSLGKGSSSNQPQHF. In DNA, the CDR3 is TGTGCCAGCAGCTTAGGGAAAGGATCCTCCTCCAATCAGCCCCAGCATTTT. The full variable domain, completed using reference TRBV7-8 and TRBJ1-5, is GAGVSQSPRYKVAKRGQDVALRCDPISGHVSLFWYQQALGQGPEFLTYFQNEAQLDKSGLPSDRFFAERPEGSVSTLKIQRTQQEDSAVYLCASSLGKGSSSNQPQHFGDGTRLSIL.

This clone has just one count. The chain couples TRBV5-4 to TRBJ2-2, with D maybe TRBD2 (6 bases). Trimming shortened V by 3 bases and J by 4 bases, and 13 bases separated the two germline ends. This CDR3 contains 15 residues. Looked up from germline, CDR1 is SGHNT and CDR2 is YYREEE (reference sequence). CDR3 residues: CASSSSGTRTGELFF. The CDR3, as DNA: TGTGCCAGCAGCTCCTCCGGGACTCGCACCGGGGAGCTGTTTTTT.

This chain connects TRBV7-6 to TRBJ2-1; the match to TRBD2 covers 7 bases. J gave up 1 base and V 6 bases, and 6 bases lay outside the gene matches. Per germline, CDR1 SGHVS and CDR2 FNYEAQ. The CDR3 contains 15 residues. CDR3 DNA sequence: TGTGCCAGCAGAAAAGGGACTACGTCCTACAATGAGCAGTTCTTC. Encoded protein: CASRKGTTSYNEQFF.